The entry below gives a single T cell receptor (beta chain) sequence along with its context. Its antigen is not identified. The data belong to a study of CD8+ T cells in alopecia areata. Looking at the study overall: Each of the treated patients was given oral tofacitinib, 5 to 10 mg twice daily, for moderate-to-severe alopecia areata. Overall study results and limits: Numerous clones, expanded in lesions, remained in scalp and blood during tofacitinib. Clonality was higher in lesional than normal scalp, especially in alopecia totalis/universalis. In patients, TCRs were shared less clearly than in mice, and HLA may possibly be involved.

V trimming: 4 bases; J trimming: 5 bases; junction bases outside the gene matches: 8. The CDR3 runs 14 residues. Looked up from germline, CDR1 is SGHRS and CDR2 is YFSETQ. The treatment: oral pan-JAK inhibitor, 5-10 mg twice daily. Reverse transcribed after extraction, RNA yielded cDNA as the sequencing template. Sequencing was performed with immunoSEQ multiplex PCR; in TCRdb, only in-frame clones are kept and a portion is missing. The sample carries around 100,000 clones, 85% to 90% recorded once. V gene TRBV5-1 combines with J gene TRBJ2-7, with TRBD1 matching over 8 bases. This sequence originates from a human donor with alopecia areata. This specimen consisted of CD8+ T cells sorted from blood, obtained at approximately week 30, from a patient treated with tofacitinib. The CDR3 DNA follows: TGCGCCAGCAGCCGCAGGGGGCCTTGGAACGAGCAGTACTTC. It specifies CASSRRGPWNEQYF.